This record looks at one TCR beta chain sequence and its context. This clone was detected only a few times. Its cognate antigen has yet to be identified. No clone much larger than this one lies a single base away; base qualities are absent. The source of the sample is a study of cytomegalovirus exposure and HLA in healthy donors listed by TCRdb under 2017. Regarding the complete study: The 700 or so repertoires of the first cohort and the approximately 130 validation repertoires were produced on the same platform, according to a later analysis. The study combined high-throughput TCR immunosequencing, statistical association of individual TCRs with disease status, and machine learning to predict cytomegalovirus infection status. The study was designed to test whether signatures of past pathogen exposure could be identified by cataloging public T cell receptors. A separate validation cohort of approximately 130 different subjects was used in addition to the 666-subject first cohort.

The paper as a whole reports these results and caveats: The classifier was reported to diagnose cytomegalovirus status with high specificity and sensitivity in both the original and validation cohorts. In the study, about 150 TCR beta chains were listed as associated with cytomegalovirus. Most TCR sequences were observed very rarely across donors, whereas some public TCRs were present in many individuals. A later analysis found that TCRs clustered in the first cohort also tended to co-occur in the 130 or so validation repertoires, with 94% of cluster scores above 0. In vitro tests confirmed that a few of the cytomegalovirus-associated TCR beta chains recognize cytomegalovirus antigens. According to the authors, the approach could potentially be generalized to other disease states and immunological phenotypes. A later analysis had no HLA typing for the validation cohort, so co-occurrence there was scored across all 110 or so repertoires.

The germline V gene specifies SNHLY as CDR1 and FYNNEI as CDR2. Measured from the cysteine to the phenylalanine, the CDR3 is 13 residues long. Solely the CDR3 DNA is kept, with 39 bases framed from the first base. The trim is 5 bases for V and 6 bases for J, with a gap of 13 bases between the germline ends. Donors formed part of the validation cohort, which comprised about 130 subjects and was distinct from the first cohort of 670 or so subjects. The library relied on the immunoSEQ multiplex PCR assay. In the source study's methods: A statistical classification framework was built for diagnosing cytomegalovirus status from the catalog of TCR beta chain sequences. The source is immuneACCESS, and TCRdb retained only in-frame sequences with V and J called. Part of the clones is not carried over; for the studies checked, unresolved V genes explain less than half of this, and the remainder is unexplained. The V and J calls and the clone size are those of that table, but D and trimming were determined from the DNA. Across this sample there are 200,000 or so clones, with more than 75% seen only once. The top ten constitute roughly 7.5% of the sample.

The TCR was taken from a man in his late teens or twenties in good health and CMV-seropositive. Sequenced sample: PBMCs. The rearrangement joined TRBV2 to TRBJ1-1; the D gene remains uncertain. The DNA reads TGTGCCAGCAGTCCCGAAGGGAGGGCTGAAGCTTTCTTT. It is translated as CASSPEGRAEAFF.